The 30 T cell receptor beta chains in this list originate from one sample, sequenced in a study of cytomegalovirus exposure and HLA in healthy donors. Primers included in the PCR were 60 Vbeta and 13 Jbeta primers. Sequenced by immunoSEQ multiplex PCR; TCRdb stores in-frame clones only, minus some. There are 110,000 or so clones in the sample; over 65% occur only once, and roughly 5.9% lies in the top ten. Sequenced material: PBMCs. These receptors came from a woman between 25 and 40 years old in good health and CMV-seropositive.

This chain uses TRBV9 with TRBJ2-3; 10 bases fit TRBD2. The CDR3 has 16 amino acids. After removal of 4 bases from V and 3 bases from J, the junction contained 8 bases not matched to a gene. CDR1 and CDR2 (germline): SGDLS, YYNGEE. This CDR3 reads CASSSSGTSVTDTQYF. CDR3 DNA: TGTGCCAGCAGCTCCTCCGGGACTAGCGTTACAGATACGCAGTATTTT.

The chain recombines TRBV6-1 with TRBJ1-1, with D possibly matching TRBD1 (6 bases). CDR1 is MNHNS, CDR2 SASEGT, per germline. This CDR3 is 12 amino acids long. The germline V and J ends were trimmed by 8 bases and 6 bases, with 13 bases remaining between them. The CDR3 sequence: CASLTGTAEAFF. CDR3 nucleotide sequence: TGTGCCAGCTTAACAGGGACCGCTGAAGCTTTCTTT.

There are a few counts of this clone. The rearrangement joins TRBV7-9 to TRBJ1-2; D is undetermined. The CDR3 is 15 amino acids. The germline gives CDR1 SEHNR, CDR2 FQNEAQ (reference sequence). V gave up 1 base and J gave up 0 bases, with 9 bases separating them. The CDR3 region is CASSLGLVANYGYTF. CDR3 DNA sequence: TGTGCCAGCAGCTTAGGCTTAGTAGCTAACTATGGCTACACCTTC. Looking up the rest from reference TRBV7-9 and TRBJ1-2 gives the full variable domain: DTGVSQNPRHKITKRGQNVTFRCDPISEHNRLYWYRQTLGQGPEFLTYFQNEAQLEKSRLLSDRFSAERPKGSFSTLEIQRTEQGDSAMYLCASSLGLVANYGYTFGSGTRLTVV.

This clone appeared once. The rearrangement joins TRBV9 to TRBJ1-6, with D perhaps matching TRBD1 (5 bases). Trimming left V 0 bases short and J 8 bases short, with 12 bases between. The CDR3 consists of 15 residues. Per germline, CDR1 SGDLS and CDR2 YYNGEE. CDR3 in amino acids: CASSVEPGRDSPLHF. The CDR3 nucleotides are TGTGCCAGCAGCGTAGAACCAGGGAGGGATTCACCCCTCCACTTT.

The CDR3 spells CASSRLAGLNTGELFF. The CDR3 coding sequence is TGTGCCAGCAGCCGTCTAGCGGGACTGAACACCGGGGAGCTGTTTTTT. V gene TRBV7-8 combines with J gene TRBJ2-2; 9 bases align to TRBD2. This CDR3 spans 16 amino acids. V trimming: 5 bases; J trimming: 1 base; junction bases outside the gene matches: 5. Germline loops: CDR1 SGHVS, CDR2 FQNEAQ.

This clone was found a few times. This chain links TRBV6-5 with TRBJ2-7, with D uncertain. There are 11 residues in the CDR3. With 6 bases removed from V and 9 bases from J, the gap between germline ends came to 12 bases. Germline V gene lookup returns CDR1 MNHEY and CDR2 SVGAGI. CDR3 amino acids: CASSNTLGQYF. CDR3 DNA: TGTGCCAGCAGCAATACTCTAGGGCAGTACTTC.

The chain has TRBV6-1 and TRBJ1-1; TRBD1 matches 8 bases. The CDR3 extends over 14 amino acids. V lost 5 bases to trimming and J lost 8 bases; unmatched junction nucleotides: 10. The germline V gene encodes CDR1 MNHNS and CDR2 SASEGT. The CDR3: CASSPPGGSTEAFF. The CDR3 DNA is TGTGCCAGCAGTCCACCAGGGGGCTCGACGGAAGCTTTCTTT.

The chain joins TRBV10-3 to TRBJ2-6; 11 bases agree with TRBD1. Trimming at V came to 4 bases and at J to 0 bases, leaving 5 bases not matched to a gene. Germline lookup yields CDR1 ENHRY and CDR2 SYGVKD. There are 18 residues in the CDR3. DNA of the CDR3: TGTGCCATCAGTGGGACAGGGGGCTTCACCTCTGGGGCCAACGTCCTGACTTTC. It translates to CAISGTGGFTSGANVLTF.

The CDR3 protein is CASSPPRGGETQYF. The CDR3 nucleotides read TGTGCCAGCTCACCCCCACGAGGAGGCGAGACCCAGTACTTC. The genes are TRBV18 and TRBJ2-5; D perhaps matches TRBD2 (5 bases). The CDR3 sequence is 14 residues long. The V end was cut by 3 bases, the J end by 5 bases, with 13 bases between. The germline CDR1 and CDR2 sequences are KGHSH and LQKENI. Combining the CDR3 with reference TRBV18 and TRBJ2-5 gives the whole variable domain NAGVMQNPRHLVRRRGQEARLRCSPMKGHSHVYWYRQLPEEGLKFMVYLQKENIIDESGMPKERFSAEFPKEGPSILRIQQVVRGDSAAYFCASSPPRGGETQYFGPGTRLLVL.

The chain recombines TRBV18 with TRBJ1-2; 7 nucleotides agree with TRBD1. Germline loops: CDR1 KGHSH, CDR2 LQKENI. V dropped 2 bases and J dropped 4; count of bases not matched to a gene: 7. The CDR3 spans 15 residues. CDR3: CASSPSGQTLYGYTF. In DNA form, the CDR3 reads TGTGCCAGCTCACCATCGGGACAGACTCTCTATGGCTACACCTTC.

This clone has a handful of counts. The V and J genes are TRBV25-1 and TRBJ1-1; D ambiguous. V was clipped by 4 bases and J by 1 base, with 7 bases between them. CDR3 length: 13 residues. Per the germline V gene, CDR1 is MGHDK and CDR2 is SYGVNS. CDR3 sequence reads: CASSGPGNTEAFF. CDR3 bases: TGTGCCAGCAGTGGCCCAGGGAACACTGAAGCTTTCTTT.

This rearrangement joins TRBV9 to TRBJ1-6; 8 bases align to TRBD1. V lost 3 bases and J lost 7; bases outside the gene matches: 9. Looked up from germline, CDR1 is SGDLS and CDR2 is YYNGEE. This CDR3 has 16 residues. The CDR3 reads CASSDALGQANSPLHF. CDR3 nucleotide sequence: TGTGCCAGCAGCGATGCCCTGGGACAGGCAAATTCACCCCTCCACTTT.

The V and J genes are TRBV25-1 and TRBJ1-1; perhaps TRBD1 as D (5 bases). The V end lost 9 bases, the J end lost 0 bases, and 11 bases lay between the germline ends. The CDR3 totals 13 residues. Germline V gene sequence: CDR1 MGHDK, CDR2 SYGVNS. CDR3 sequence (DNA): TGTGCCAGTCTGACAGAGATGAACACTGAAGCTTTCTTT. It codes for CASLTEMNTEAFF.

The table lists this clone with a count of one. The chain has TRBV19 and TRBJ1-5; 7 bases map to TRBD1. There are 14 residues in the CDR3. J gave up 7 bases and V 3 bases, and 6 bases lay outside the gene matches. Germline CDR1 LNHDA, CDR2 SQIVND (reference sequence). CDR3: CASSMRQGGQPQHF. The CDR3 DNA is TGTGCCAGTAGTATGAGACAGGGAGGCCAGCCCCAGCATTTT.

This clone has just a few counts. DNA for the CDR3: TGTGCCAGCAGCTTGGTGACAGGGGCAACGGGGCAGCCCCAGCATTTT. Protein product: CASSLVTGATGQPQHF. The rearrangement joins TRBV7-2 to TRBJ1-5; the match to TRBD1 covers 8 bases. Germline V gene lookup returns CDR1 SGHTA and CDR2 FQGNSA. The CDR3 totals 16 residues. Trimming took 3 bases from V and 7 from J; bases not matched to a gene: 11.

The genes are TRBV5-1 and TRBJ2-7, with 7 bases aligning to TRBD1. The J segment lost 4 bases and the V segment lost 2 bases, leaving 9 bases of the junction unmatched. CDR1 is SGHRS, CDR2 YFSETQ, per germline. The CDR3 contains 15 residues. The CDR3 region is CASSFFGQETYEQYF. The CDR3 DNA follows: TGCGCCAGCAGCTTCTTTGGACAGGAGACGTACGAGCAGTACTTC. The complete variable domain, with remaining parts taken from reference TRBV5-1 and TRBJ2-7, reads KAGVTQTPRYLIKTRGQQVTLSCSPISGHRSVSWYQQTPGQGLQFLFEYFSETQRNKGNFPGRFSGRQFSNSRSEMNVSTLELGDSALYLCASSFFGQETYEQYFGPGTRLTVT.

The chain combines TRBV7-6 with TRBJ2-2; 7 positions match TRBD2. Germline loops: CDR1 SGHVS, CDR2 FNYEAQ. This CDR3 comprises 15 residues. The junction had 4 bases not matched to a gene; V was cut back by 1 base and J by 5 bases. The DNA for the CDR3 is TGTGCCAGCAGCTTAGAAAACGGGGGGACCGGGGAGCTGTTTTTT. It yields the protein CASSLENGGTGELFF.

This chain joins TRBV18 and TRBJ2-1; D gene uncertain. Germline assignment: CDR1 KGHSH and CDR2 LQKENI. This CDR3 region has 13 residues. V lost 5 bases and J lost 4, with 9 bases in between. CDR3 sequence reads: CASSLHPYNEQFF. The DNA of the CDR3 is TGTGCCAGCTCATTACACCCTTACAATGAGCAGTTCTTC.

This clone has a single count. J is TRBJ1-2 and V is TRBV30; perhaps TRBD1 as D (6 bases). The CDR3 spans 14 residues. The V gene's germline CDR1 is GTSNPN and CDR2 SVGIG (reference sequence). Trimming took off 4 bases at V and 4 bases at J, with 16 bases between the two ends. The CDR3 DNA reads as TGTGCCTGGAACCGGGACAAGAGATTCTATGGCTACACCTTC. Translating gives CAWNRDKRFYGYTF.

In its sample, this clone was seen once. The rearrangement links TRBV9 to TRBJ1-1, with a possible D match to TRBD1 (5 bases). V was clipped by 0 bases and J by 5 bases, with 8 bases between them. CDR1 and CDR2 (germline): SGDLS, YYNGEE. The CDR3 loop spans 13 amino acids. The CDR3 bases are TGTGCCAGCAGCGTAGGGGCAGGGACTGAAGCTTTCTTT. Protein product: CASSVGAGTEAFF.

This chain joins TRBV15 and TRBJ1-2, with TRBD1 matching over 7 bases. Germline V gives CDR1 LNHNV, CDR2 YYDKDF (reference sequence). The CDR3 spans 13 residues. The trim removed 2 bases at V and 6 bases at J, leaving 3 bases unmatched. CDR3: CATSRWTGDGYTF. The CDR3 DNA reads TGTGCCACCAGCAGATGGACAGGTGATGGCTACACCTTC.

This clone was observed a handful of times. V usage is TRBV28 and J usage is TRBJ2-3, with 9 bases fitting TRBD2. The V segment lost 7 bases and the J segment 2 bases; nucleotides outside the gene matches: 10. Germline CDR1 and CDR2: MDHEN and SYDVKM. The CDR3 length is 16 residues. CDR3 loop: CASNRVAGEYTDTQYF. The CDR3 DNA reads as TGTGCCAGCAACCGAGTAGCGGGAGAGTACACAGATACGCAGTATTTT.

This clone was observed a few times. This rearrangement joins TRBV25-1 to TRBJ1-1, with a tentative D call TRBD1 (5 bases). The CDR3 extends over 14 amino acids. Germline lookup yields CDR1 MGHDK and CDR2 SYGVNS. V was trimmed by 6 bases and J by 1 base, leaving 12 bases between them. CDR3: CASRTTGKNTEAFF. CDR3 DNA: TGTGCCAGCAGAACAACAGGAAAGAACACTGAAGCTTTCTTT.

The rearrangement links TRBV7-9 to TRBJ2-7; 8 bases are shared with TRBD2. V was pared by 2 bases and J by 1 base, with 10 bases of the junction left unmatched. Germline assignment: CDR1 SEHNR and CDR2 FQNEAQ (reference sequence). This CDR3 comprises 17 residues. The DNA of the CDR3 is TGTGCCAGCAGCTTAAATTCAGCGGGAGTAGCGTCCTACGAGCAGTACTTC. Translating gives CASSLNSAGVASYEQYF.

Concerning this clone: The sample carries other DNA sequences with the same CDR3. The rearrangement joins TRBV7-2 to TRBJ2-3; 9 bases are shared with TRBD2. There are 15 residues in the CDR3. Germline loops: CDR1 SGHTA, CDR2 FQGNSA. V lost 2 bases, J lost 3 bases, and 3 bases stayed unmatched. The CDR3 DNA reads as TGTGCCAGCAGCTTACAGACTAGCGGAACAGATACGCAGTATTTT. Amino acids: CASSLQTSGTDTQYF.

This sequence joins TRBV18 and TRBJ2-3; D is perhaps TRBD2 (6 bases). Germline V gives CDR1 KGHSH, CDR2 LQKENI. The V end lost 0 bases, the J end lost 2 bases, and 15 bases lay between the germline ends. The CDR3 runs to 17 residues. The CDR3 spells CASSPPASGLSTDTQYF. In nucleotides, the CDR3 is TGTGCCAGCTCACCACCGGCGAGCGGGTTGTCCACAGATACGCAGTATTTT.

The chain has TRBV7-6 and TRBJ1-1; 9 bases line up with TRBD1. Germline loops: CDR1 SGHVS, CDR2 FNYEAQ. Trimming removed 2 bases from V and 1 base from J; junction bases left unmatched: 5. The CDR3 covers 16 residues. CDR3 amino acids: CASSLSPGQGNTEAFF. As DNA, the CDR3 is TGTGCCAGCAGCTTATCACCGGGACAGGGGAACACTGAAGCTTTCTTT. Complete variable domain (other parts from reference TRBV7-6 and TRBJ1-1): GAGVSQSPRYKVTKRGQDVALRCDPISGHVSLYWYRQALGQGPEFLTYFNYEAQQDKSGLPNDRFSAERPEGSISTLTIQRTEQRDSAMYRCASSLSPGQGNTEAFFGQGTRLTVV.

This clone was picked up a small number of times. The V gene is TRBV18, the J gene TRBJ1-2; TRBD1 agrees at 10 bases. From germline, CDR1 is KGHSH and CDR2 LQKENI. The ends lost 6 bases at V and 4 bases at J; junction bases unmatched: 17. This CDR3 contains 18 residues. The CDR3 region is CASSPADLGTGDRYGYTF. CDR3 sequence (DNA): TGTGCCAGCTCGCCGGCCGACCTCGGGACAGGGGATCGCTATGGCTACACCTTC.

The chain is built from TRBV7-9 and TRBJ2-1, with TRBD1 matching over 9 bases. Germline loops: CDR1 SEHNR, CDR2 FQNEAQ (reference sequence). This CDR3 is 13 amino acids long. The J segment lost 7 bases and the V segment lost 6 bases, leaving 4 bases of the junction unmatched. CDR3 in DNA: TGTGCCAGCAGTCGGACAGGGGTGAATGAGCAGTTCTTC. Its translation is CASSRTGVNEQFF.

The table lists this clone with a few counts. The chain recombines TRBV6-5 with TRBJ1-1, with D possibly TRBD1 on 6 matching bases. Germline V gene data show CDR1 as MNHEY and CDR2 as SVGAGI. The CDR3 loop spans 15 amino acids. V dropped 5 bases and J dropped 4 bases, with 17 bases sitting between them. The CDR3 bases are TGTGCCAGCAGTCGACCCTCAGGGGTCCGCACTGAAGCTTTCTTT. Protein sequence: CASSRPSGVRTEAFF.